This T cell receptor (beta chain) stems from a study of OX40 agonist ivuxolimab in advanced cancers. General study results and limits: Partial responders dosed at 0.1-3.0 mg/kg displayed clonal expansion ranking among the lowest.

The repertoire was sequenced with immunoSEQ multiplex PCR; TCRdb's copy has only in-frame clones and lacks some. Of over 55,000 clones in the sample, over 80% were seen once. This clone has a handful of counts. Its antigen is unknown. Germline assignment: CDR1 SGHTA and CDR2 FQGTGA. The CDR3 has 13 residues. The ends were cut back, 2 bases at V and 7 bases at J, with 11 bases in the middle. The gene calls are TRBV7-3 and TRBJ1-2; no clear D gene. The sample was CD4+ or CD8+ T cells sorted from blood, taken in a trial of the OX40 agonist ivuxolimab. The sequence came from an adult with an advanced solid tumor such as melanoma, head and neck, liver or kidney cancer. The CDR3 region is CASSLRAGGGYTF. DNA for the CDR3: TGTGCCAGCAGCTTACGGGCAGGCGGTGGCTACACCTTC.